This T cell receptor (beta chain) was captured by sequencing in a study of CD8 T cells in ankylosing spondylitis. Whole-study findings and limits: In synovial fluid and blood from reactive arthritis, some motif variants were previously reported. Typical of ankylosing spondylitis blood, it appeared, was a TCR beta motif of under 10 highly homologous variants. Disease-linked clones had a CD8+ phenotype and relatively low frequency in peripheral blood.

Generation of TCR beta libraries employed quantitative 5'-RACE incorporating molecular barcodes. TCRdb used MiXCR to reprocess the 5' RACE reads, holding one entry per CDR3 protein. The table lists about 220,000 distinct CDR3 sequences, 10% of them singletons, with approximately 20% in the top ten. The CDR3 has 14 amino acids. The V end was cut by 7 bases, the J end by 8 bases, with 20 bases between. In germline, CDR1 is ENHRY, CDR2 SYGVKD. This clonotype was detected many times. Its antigen is currently unknown. The V gene is TRBV10-3, the J gene TRBJ1-2; D gene uncertain. The source is a male donor with ankylosing spondylitis or in good health (not recorded which). The sequenced material came from blood, either unsorted or a sorted T cell fraction (not recorded which). DNA of the CDR3: TGTGCCATCACTGGTCTGGCCCTCGATAGCGGCTACACCTTC. This translates into CAITGLALDSGYTF.